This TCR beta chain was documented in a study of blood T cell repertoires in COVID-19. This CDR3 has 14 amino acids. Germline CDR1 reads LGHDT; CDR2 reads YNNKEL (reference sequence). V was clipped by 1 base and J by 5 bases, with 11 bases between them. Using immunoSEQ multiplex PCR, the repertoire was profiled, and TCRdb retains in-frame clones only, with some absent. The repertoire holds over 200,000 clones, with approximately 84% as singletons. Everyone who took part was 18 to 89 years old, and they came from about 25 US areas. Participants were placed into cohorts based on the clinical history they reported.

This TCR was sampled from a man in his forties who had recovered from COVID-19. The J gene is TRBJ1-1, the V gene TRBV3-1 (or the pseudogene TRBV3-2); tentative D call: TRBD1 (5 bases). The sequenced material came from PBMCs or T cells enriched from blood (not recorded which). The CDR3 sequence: CASSQVAGFTEAFF. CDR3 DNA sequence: TGTGCCAGCAGCCAAGTGGCAGGGTTTACTGAAGCTTTCTTT.